Sequencing of this TCR beta chain was carried out in a study of T-cell reconstitution after alpha-beta-depleted transplantation in children. This clonotype was found many times. Its target is unknown. General study findings and limits: T-cell counts and diversity at one year following transplant were attributed mainly to newly produced T cells. High day-60 TCRbeta diversity in some patients came from surviving recipient T cells and thymic progenitors. Reported findings indicate that, about two months after transplant, alpha-beta T cells came from several hundred expanded clones, which were derived from non-depleted graft cells.

The CDR3 consists of 13 residues. Trimming left V 3 bases short and J 8 bases short, with 11 bases between. In germline, CDR1 is MGHRA, CDR2 YSYEKL. Unique molecular identifiers were built into the TCRbeta library. TCRdb used MiXCR to reprocess the PCR reads, holding one entry per CDR3 protein. This repertoire shows 250,000 to 300,000 distinct CDR3 sequences, roughly 10% found once; its top ten account for 23%. The chain is built from TRBV4-1 and TRBJ2-1; perhaps TRBD1 as D (6 bases). The starting material was peripheral blood, obtained 180 days after TCRalphabeta/CD19-depleted stem cell transplant. The source is a male patient between 2 and 9 years old who had a stem cell transplant for chronic granulomatous disease, so the T cells may come from the graft donor. In DNA form, the CDR3 reads TGCGCCAGCAGCCATAAGGGGGTAGATGAGCAGTTCTTC. Its translation: CASSHKGVDEQFF.